A single sample is the source of the 2 T cell receptor beta chains below, sequenced in a study of cytomegalovirus exposure and HLA in healthy donors. PCR amplification relied on 60 Vbeta primers (plus 13 Jbeta primers). Produced via immunoSEQ multiplex PCR; TCRdb's table is partial and in-frame only. In the table there are 250,000 or so clones, about 93% of which are singletons. Sequencing was done on a sample of PBMCs. The receptors were sampled from a girl aged 2-15 years in good health and CMV-seronegative.

V gene TRBV7-9 combines with J gene TRBJ2-3, with a tentative D call TRBD1 (5 bases). V was shortened by 1 base and J by 5 bases, with 13 bases between the two germline ends. Germline values: CDR1 SEHNR, CDR2 FQNEAQ (reference sequence). The CDR3 totals 15 residues. The CDR3 nucleotides read TGTGCCAGCAGCTTAGTGCAGGGCCCACTAGATACGCAGTATTTT. Translating it yields CASSLVQGPLDTQYF.

This rearrangement joins TRBV4-1 to TRBJ2-1, with D maybe TRBD2 (6 bases). The germline V and J ends were trimmed by 1 base and 12 bases, with 13 bases remaining between them. The CDR3 is 13 residues long. Germline V gene data show CDR1 as MGHRA and CDR2 as YSYEKL. CDR3 coding DNA: TGCGCCAGCAGCCAAGTGGGCGGGATTTTGCAGTTCTTC. Translated, it gives CASSQVGGILQFF.